This T cell receptor (beta chain) was sequenced during a study of cytomegalovirus exposure and HLA in healthy donors. The study's findings and limits: The analysis excluded some indistinguishable V segments, including TRBV6-2 and TRBV6-3. Most of the TCR beta V segments (in an earlier analysis) were productive either about 87% or about 30% of the time.

Germline V CDR1 and CDR2: SNHLY, FYNNEI. The CDR3 sequence is 12 residues long. V lost 2 bases and J 7 bases, leaving 6 bases between the germline ends. A note on this clone: Antigen unknown.

In the PCR, 60 Vbeta and 13 Jbeta primers were used. Libraries were prepared by immunoSEQ multiplex PCR; TCRdb keeps only in-frame clonotypes and omits some of them. The sample data list 130,000 or so clones. The specimen sequenced was PBMCs. The chain uses TRBV2 and TRBJ1-5; D gene unclear. The source of this sequence is a man between 18 and 35 years old in good health and CMV-seronegative. The CDR3 region is CASSESGQPQHF. CDR3 nucleotides: TGTGCCAGCAGTGAAAGCGGACAGCCCCAGCATTTT. The full variable domain, completed using reference TRBV2 and TRBJ1-5, is EPEVTQTPSHQVTQMGQEVILRCVPISNHLYFYWYRQILGQKVEFLVSFYNNEISEKSEIFDDQFSVERPDGSNFTLKIRSTKLEDSAMYFCASSESGQPQHFGDGTRLSIL.